Given below is one T cell receptor (beta chain) in context. This CDR3 is 15 amino acids long. Unmatched junction bases numbered 1, after V lost 0 bases and J lost 2 bases. Looked up from germline, CDR1 is MNHEY and CDR2 is SMNVEV (reference sequence). Participants came from 24 US areas, aged roughly 18 to 95 years. The data originate from a study of blood T cell repertoires in COVID-19. Turning to the study itself: T cells, B-cell-depleted T cells, or PBMCs supplied cDNA or gDNA.

Per the authors' pipeline: The assay estimated nucleated cells by amplifying reference gene primers. Some clones are missing from TCRdb's copy, which holds only in-frame ones; the method was immunoSEQ multiplex PCR. V and J calls and clone size are those listed in that table; D and trimming were worked out from the DNA. The table includes fewer than 300,000 clones, over 75% detected once. This receptor was obtained from a woman younger than 45 who had recovered from COVID-19. Sequencing was done on a sample of PBMCs or T cells enriched from blood (not recorded which). The chain links TRBV27 to TRBJ2-3; 8 nucleotides match TRBD2. CDR3 DNA: TGTGCCAGCAGTTTATCGGGACTAGACACAGATACGCAGTATTTT. Its translation: CASSLSGLDTDTQYF.